This T cell receptor beta chain emerged from a study of T cell responses to AZD1222 COVID-19 vaccine. Sequencing used immunoSEQ multiplex PCR; TCRdb keeps in-frame clones, though not all of them. Of about 130,000 clones in the sample, 92% are singletons; the top ten hold approximately 2%. The CDR3 covers 13 residues. V trimming: 3 bases; J trimming: 13 bases; junction bases outside the gene matches: 6. Per the germline V gene, CDR1 is LGHNA and CDR2 is YNFKEQ. This TCR came from an adult in good health. V and J are TRBV4-2 and TRBJ2-1; 10 bases line up with TRBD2. The sequencing used peripheral blood, collected on day 0 of AZD1222 vaccination. The CDR3: CASSQGSGGAQFF. The CDR3 DNA reads as TGTGCCAGCAGCCAGGGGAGCGGGGGGGCCCAGTTCTTC.